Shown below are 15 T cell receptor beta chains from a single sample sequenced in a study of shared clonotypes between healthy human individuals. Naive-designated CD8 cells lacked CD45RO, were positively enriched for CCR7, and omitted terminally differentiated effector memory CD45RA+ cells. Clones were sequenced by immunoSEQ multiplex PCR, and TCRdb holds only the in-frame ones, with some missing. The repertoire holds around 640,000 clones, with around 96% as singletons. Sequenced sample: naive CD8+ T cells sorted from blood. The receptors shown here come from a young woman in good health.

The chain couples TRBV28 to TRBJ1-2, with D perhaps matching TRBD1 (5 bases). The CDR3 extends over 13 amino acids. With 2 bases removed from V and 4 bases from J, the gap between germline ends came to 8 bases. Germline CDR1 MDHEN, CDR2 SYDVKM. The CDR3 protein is CASSLRGSYGYTF. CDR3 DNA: TGTGCCAGCAGTTTAAGGGGCTCCTATGGCTACACCTTC.

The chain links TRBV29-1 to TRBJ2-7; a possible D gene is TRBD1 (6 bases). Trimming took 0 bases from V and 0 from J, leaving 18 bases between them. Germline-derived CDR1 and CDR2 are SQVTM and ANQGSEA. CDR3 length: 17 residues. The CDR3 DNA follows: TGCAGCGTTGAAGATCTTAGCGTGACAGGAAGCTCCTACGAGCAGTACTTC. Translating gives CSVEDLSVTGSSYEQYF.

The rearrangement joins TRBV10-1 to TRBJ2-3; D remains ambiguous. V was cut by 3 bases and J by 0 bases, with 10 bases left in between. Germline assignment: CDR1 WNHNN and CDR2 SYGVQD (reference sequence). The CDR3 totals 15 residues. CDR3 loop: CASSEDPISTDTQYF. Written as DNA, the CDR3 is TGCGCCAGCAGTGAAGACCCAATTAGCACAGATACGCAGTATTTT.

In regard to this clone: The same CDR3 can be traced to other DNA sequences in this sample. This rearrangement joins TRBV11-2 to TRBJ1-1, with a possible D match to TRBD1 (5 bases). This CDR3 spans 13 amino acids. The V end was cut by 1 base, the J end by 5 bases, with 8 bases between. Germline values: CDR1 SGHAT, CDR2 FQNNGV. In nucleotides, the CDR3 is TGTGCCAGCAGCTTAGGGGGGAATACTGAAGCTTTCTTT. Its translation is CASSLGGNTEAFF.

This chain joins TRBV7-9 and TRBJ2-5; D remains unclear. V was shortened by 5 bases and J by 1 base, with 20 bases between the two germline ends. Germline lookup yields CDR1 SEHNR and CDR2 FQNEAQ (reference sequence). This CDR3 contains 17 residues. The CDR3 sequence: CASSAVNWQEPQETQYF. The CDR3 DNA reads TGTGCCAGCAGCGCGGTTAATTGGCAGGAACCCCAAGAGACCCAGTACTTC.

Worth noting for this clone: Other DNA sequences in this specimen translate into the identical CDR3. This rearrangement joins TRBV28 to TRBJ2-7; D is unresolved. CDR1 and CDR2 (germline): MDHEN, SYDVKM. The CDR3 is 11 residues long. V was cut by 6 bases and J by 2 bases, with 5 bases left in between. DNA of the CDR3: TGTGCCAGCAGCTTCACCTACGAGCAGTACTTC. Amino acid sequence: CASSFTYEQYF. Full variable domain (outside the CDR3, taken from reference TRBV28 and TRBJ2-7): DVKVTQSSRYLVKRTGEKVFLECVQDMDHENMFWYRQDPGLGLRLIYFSYDVKMKEKGDIPEGYSVSREKKERFSLILESASTNQTSMYLCASSFTYEQYFGPGTRLTVT.

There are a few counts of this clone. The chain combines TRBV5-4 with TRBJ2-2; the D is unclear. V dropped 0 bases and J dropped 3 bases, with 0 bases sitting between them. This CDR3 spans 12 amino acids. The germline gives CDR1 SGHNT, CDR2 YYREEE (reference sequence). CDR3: CASSLDTGELFF. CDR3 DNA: TGTGCCAGCAGCTTGGACACCGGGGAGCTGTTTTTT.

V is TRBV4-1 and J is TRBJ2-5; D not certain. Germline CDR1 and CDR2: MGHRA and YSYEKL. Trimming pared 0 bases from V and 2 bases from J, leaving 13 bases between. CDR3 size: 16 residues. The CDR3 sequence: CASSQDLQERQETQYF. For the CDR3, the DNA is TGCGCCAGCAGCCAAGATTTGCAGGAGAGACAAGAGACCCAGTACTTC.

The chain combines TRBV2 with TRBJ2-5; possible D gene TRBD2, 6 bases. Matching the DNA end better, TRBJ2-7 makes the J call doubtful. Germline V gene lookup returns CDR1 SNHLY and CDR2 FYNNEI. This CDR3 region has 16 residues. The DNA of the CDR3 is TGTGCCAGCAGTGGCGGGACTGCAAGGAGCTCCTACGAGCAGTACTTC. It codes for CASSGGTARSSYEQYF.

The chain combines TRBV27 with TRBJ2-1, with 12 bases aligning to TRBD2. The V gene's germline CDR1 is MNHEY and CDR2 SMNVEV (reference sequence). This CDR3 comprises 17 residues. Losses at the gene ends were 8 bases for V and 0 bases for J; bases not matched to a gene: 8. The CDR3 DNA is TGTGCCAGCGGAAATCTAGCGGGGGGGAGCTCCTACAATGAGCAGTTCTTC. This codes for CASGNLAGGSSYNEQFF.

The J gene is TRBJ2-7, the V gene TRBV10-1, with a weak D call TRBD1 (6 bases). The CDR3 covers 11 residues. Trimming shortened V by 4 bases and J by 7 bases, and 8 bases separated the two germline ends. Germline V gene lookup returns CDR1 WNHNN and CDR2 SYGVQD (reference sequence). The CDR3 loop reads CASSATGEQYF. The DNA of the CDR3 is TGCGCCAGCAGTGCCACAGGGGAGCAGTACTTC.

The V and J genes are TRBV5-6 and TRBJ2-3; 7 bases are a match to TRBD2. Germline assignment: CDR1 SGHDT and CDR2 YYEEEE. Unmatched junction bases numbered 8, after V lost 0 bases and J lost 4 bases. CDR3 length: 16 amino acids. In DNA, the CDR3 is TGTGCCAGCAGCTTGGGAACAGCGGGATATTCAGATACGCAGTATTTT. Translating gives CASSLGTAGYSDTQYF.

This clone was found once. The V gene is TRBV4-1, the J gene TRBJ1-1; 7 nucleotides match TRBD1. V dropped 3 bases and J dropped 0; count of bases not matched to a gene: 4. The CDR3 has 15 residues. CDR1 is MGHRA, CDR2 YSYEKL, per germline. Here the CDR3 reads CASSHRGGMNTEAFF. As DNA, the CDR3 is TGCGCCAGCAGCCACAGGGGGGGCATGAACACTGAAGCTTTCTTT.

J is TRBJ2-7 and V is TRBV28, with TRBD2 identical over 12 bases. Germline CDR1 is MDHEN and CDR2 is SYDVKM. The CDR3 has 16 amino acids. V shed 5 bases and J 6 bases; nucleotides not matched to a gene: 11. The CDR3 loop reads CASSPTSGSASSEQYF. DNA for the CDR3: TGTGCCAGCAGTCCGACTAGCGGGAGTGCCTCATCCGAGCAGTACTTC.

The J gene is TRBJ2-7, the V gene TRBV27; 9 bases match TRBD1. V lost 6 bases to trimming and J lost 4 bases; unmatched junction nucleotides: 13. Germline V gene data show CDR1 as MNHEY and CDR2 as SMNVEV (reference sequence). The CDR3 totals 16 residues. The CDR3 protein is CASSHQPGQGGYEQYF. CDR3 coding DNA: TGTGCCAGCAGCCATCAACCGGGACAGGGTGGGTACGAGCAGTACTTC.